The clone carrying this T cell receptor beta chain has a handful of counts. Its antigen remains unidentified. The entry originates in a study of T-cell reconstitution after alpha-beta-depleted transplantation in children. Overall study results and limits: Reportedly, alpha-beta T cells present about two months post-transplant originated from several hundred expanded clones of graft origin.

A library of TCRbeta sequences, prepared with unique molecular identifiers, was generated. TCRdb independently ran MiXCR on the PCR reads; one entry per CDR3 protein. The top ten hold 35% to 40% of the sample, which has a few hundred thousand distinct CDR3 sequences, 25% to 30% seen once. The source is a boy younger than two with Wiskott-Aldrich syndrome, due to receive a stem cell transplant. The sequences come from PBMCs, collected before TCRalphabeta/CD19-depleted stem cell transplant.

Here the CDR3 DNA reads TGTGCCAGCATTAATGGGCGGGAGGCGGATGAGCAGTTCTTC. It specifies CASINGREADEQFF. The chain recombines TRBV21-1 with TRBJ2-1; no DNA check was done on the table's D call, TRBD2. TRBV21-1 is a listed pseudogene. The CDR3 length is 14 residues.